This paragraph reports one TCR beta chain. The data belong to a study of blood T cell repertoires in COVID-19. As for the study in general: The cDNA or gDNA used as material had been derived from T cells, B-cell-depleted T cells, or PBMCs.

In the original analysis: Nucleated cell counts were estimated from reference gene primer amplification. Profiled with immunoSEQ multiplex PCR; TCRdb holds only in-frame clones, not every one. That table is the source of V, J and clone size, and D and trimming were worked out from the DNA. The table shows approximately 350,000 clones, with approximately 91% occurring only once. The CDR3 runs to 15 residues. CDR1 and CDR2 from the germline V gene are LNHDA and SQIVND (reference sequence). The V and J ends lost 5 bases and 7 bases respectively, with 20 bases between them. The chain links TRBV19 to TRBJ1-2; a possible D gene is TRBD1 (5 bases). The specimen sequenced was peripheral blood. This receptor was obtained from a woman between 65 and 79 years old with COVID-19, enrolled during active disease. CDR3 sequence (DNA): TGTGCCAGTAGTCCCCCGTGGGGCCGAAAGAGTGGCTACACCTTC. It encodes CASSPPWGRKSGYTF.